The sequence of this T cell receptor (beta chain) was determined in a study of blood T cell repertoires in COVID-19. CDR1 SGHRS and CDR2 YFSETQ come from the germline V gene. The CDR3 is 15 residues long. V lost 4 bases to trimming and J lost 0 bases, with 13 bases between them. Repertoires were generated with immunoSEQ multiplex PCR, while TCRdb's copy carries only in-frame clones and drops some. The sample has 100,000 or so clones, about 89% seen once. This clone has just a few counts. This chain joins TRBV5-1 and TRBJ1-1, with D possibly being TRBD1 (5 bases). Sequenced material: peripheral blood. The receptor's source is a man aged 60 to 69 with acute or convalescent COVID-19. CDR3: CASSQTTGMNTEAFF. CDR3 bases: TGCGCCAGCAGCCAAACCACAGGCATGAACACTGAAGCTTTCTTT. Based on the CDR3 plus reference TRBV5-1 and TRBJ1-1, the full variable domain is KAGVTQTPRYLIKTRGQQVTLSCSPISGHRSVSWYQQTPGQGLQFLFEYFSETQRNKGNFPGRFSGRQFSNSRSEMNVSTLELGDSALYLCASSQTTGMNTEAFFGQGTRLTVV.